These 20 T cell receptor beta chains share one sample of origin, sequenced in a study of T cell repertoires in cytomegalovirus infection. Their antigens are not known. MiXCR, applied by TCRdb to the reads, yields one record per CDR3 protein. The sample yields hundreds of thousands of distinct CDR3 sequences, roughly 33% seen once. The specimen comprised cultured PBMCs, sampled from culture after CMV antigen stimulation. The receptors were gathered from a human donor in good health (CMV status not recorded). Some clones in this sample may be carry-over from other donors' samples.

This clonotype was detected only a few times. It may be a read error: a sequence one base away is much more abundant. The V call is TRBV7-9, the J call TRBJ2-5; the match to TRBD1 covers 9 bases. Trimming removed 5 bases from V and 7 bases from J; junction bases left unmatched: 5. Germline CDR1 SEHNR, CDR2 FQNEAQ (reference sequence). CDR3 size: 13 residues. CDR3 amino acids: CASSPGQGGTQYF. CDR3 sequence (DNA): TGTGCCAGCAGCCCGGGACAGGGAGGGACCCAGTACTTC.

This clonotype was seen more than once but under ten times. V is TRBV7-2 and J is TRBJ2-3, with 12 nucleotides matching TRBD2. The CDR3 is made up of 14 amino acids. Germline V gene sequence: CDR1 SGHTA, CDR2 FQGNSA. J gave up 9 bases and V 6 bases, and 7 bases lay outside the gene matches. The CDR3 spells CASRPTSGSWTQYF. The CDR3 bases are TGTGCCAGCAGACCGACTAGCGGGAGTTGGACGCAGTATTTT. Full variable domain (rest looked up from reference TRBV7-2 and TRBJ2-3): GAGVSQSPSNKVTEKGKDVELRCDPISGHTALYWYRQSLGQGLEFLIYFQGNSAPDKSGLPSDRFSAERTGGSVSTLTIQRTQQEDSAVYLCASRPTSGSWTQYFGPGTRLTVL.

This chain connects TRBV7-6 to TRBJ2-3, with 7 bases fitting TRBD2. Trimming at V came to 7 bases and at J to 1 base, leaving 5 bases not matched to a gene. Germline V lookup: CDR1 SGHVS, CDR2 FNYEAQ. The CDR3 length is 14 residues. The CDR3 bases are TGTGCCAGCACCTCTGGGGGGGGCACAGATACGCAGTATTTT. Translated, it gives CASTSGGGTDTQYF.

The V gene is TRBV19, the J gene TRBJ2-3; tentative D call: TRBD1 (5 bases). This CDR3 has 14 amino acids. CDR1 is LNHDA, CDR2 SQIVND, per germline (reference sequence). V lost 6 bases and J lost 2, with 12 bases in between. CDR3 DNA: TGTGCCAGTAGCCGACAGACCCTCACAGATACGCAGTATTTT. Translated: CASSRQTLTDTQYF.

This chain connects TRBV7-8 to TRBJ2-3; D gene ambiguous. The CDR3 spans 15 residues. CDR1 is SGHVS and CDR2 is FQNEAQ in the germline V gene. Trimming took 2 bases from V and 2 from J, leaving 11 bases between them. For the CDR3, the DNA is TGTGCCAGCAGCTTAAGCCGGGTGCCCACAGATACGCAGTATTTT. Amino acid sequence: CASSLSRVPTDTQYF.

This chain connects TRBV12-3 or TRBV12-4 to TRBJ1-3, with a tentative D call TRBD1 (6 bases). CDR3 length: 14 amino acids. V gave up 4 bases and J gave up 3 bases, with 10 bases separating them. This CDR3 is CASSSGALGNTIYF. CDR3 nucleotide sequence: TGTGCCAGCAGTTCAGGGGCGCTTGGAAACACCATATATTTT.

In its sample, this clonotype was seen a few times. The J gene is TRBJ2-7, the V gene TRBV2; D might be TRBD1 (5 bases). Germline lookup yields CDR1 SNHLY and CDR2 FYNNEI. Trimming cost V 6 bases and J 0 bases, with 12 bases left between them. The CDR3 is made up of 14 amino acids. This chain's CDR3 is CASRRQSPSYEQYF. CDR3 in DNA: TGTGCCAGCAGACGACAGTCCCCCTCCTACGAGCAGTACTTC.

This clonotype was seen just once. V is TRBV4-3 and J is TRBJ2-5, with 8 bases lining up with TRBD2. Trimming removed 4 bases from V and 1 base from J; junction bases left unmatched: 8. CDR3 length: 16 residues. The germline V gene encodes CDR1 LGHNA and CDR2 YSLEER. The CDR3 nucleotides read TGCGCCAGCAGCCCCATCGGTAGCGGGATCCAAGAGACCCAGTACTTC. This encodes CASSPIGSGIQETQYF.

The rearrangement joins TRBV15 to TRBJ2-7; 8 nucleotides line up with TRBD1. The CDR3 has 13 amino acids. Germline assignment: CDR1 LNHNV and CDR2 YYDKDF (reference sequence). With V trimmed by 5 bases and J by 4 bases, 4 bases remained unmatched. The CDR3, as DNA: TGTGCCACCAGCGTAAACAGGGGGTACGAGCAGTACTTC. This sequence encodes CATSVNRGYEQYF. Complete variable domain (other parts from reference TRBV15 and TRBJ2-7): DAMVIQNPRYQVTQFGKPVTLSCSQTLNHNVMYWYQQKSSQAPKLLFHYYDKDFNNEADTPDNFQSRRPNTSFCFLDIRSPGLGDTAMYLCATSVNRGYEQYFGPGTRLTVT.

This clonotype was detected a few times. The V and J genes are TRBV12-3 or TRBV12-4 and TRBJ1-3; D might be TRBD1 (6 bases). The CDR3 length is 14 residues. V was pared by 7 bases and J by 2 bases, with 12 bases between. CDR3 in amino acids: CASTWGAPGNTIYF. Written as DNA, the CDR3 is TGTGCCAGCACCTGGGGGGCACCTGGAAACACCATATATTTT.

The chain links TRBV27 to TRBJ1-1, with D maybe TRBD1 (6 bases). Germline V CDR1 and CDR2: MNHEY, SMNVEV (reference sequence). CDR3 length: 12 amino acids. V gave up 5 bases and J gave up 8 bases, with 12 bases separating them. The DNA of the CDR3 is TGTGCCAGCAGTCCCGGGACAAAGGAAGCTTTCTTT. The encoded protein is CASSPGTKEAFF.

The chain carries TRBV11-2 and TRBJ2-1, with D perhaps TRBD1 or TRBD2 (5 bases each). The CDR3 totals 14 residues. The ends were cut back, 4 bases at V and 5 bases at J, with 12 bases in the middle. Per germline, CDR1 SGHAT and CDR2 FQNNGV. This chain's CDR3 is CASSYTGRHNEQFF. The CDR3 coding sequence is TGTGCCAGCAGCTATACGGGACGTCACAATGAGCAGTTCTTC.

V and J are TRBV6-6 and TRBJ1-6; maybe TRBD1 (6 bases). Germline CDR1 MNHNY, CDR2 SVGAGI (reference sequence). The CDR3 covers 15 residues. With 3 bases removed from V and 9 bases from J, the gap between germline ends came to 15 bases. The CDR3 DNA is TGTGCCAGCAGTTATGCGGGCAGGGGAGGTTCACCCCTCCACTTT. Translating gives CASSYAGRGGSPLHF.

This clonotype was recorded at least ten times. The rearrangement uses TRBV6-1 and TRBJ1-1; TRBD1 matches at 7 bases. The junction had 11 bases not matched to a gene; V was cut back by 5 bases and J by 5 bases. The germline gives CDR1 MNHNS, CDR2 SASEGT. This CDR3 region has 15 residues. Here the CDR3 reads CASSTPRQGGTEAFF. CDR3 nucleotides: TGTGCCAGCAGTACCCCCCGACAGGGAGGGACTGAAGCTTTCTTT.

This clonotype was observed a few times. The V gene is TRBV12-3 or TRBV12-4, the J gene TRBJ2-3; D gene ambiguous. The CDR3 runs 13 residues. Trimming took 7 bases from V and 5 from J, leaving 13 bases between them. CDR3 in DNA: TGTGCCAGCACCCCTGGCAGAGGAGATACGCAGTATTTT. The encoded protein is CASTPGRGDTQYF.

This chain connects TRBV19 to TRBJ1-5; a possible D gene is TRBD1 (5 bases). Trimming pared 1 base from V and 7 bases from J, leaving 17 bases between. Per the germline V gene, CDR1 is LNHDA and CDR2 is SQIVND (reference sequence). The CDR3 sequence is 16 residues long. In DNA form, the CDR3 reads TGTGCCAGTAGTATAGCCCCCCCCGGGACCCTACAGCCCCAGCATTTT. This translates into CASSIAPPGTLQPQHF.

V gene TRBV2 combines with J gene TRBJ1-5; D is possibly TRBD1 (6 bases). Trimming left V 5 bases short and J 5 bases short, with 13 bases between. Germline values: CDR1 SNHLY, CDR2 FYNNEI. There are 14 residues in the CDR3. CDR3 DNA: TGTGCCAGCAGTCCTGGACAGCAATATCAGCCCCAGCATTTT. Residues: CASSPGQQYQPQHF.

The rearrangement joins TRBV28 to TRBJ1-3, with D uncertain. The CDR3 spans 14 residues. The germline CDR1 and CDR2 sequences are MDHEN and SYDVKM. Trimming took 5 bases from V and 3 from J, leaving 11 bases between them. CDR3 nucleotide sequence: TGTGCCAGCAGTCTACCTGGAGTTGGAAACACCATATATTTT. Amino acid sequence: CASSLPGVGNTIYF.

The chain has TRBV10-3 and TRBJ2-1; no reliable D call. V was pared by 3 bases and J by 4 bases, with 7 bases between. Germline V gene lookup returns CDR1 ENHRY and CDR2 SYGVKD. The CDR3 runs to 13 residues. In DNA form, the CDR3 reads TGTGCCATCAGTGACCCTTTGTACAATGAGCAGTTCTTC. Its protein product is CAISDPLYNEQFF.

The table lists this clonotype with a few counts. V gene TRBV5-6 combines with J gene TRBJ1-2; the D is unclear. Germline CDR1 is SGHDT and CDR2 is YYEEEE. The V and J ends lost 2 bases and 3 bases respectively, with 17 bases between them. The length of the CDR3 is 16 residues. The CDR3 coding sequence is TGTGCCAGCAGCTTACCCCCAATCGCGGCGTACTATGGCTACACCTTC. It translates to CASSLPPIAAYYGYTF.